The entry below gives a single TCR beta chain sequence along with its context. CDR1 and CDR2 from the germline V gene are LNHNV and YYDKDF (reference sequence). This CDR3 region has 17 residues. V was clipped by 0 bases and J by 0 bases, with 11 bases between them. The data were obtained in a study of T cells after yellow fever vaccination. In TCRdb, the 5' RACE reads were re-called with MiXCR into one record per CDR3 protein. There are approximately 160,000 distinct CDR3 sequences in the sample; approximately 9.7% occur only once, and roughly a third lies in the top ten. The J gene is TRBJ2-2, the V gene TRBV15, with D possibly being TRBD1 (5 bases). Source: CD8+ T cells sorted from PBMCs, taken 45 days after the yellow fever booster vaccination. The TCR sequence derives from a man aged 18-30 years who received the YFV17D yellow fever vaccine. CDR3 sequence (DNA): TGTGCCACCAGCAGAGATAGGGGCGGAACGAACACCGGGGAGCTGTTTTTT. This codes for CATSRDRGGTNTGELFF.